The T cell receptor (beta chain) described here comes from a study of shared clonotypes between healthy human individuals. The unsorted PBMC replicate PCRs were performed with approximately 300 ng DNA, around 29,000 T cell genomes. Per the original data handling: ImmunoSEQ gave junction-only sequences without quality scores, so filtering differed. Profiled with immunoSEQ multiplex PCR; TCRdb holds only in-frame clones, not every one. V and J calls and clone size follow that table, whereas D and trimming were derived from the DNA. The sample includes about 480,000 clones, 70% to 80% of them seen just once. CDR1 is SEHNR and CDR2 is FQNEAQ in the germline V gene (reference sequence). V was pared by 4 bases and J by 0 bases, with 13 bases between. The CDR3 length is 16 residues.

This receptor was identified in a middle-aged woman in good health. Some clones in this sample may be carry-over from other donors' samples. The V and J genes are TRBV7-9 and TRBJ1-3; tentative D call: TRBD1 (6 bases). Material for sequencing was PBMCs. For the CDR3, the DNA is TGTGCCAGCAGCTCCACAGGGCTTCACTCTGGAAACACCATATATTTT. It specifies CASSSTGLHSGNTIYF. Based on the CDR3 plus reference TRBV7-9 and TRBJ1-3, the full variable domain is DTGVSQNPRHKITKRGQNVTFRCDPISEHNRLYWYRQTLGQGPEFLTYFQNEAQLEKSRLLSDRFSAERPKGSFSTLEIQRTEQGDSAMYLCASSSTGLHSGNTIYFGEGSWLTVV.